This T cell receptor beta chain was captured by sequencing in a study of blood T cell repertoires in COVID-19. In the study overall: Italy, Spain and the United States were the sources of the convalescent and acute COVID-19 samples. From T cells, B-cell-depleted T cells, or PBMCs came the material, which was cDNA or gDNA.

Germline lookup yields CDR1 SGHNT and CDR2 YYREEE (reference sequence). Germline trimming cut 4 bases from V and 9 bases from J; bases unmatched to any gene: 6. CDR3 size: 13 residues. As originally analysed: Nucleated cell counts were estimated from reference gene primer amplification. Assay used: immunoSEQ multiplex PCR; TCRdb lists only in-frame clones, some missing. That table furnishes V, J and clone size, whereas the DNA furnished D and trimming. Of fewer than 250,000 clones in the sample, approximately 81% are singletons; the top ten hold about 9.8%. Those who participated ranged in age from roughly 18 to 89 years and resided in 20 to 25 US areas.

This receptor was taken from a woman aged 45-65 years with acute COVID-19. The sequenced sample consisted of PBMCs or T cells enriched from blood (not recorded which). This chain joins TRBV5-4 and TRBJ1-1, with 10 nucleotides matching TRBD1. This CDR3 is CASSPGQGGKAFF. The CDR3 nucleotides read TGTGCCAGCAGCCCCGGACAGGGGGGGAAAGCTTTCTTT.